The 19 T cell receptor beta chains given below trace back to one sample, sequenced in a study of T cells in Graves' hyperthyroidism and ophthalmopathy. The CDR3 regions of TCR beta were amplified from RNA transcripts. Carried out on the TCR CDR3, a first-round RT-PCR used the HTBI primer set. TCRdb independently ran MiXCR on the multiplex PCR reads; one entry per CDR3 protein. The sample includes 650,000 to 700,000 distinct CDR3 sequences, 15% to 20% of them seen just once. Material: blood. These receptors originate from a man aged 45-60 years with Graves' hyperthyroidism.

This clonotype was found many times. Mismatch with germline at one junction end may stem from a read error. This CDR3 is CASSIGQGSSYEQYF. CDR3 DNA: TGTGCCAGCAGCATAGGACAGGGGAGCTCCTACGAGCAGTACTTC. The chain joins TRBV13 to TRBJ2-7; TRBD1 matches 9 bases. Germline V gives CDR1 PRHDT, CDR2 FYEKMQ (reference sequence). This CDR3 contains 15 residues.

This clonotype was observed at least ten times. V is TRBV12-3 or TRBV12-4 and J is TRBJ2-7; 7 bases are shared with TRBD2. V gave up 4 bases and J gave up 1 base; unmatched junction bases: 4. The CDR3 runs 14 residues. CDR3 nucleotides: TGTGCCAGCAGTTCCTCTAGCGGTTCCTACGAGCAGTACTTC. Translated: CASSSSSGSYEQYF.

The chain is built from TRBV27 and TRBJ1-5, with D possibly being TRBD1 (6 bases). V lost 8 bases and J 1 base, leaving 15 bases between the germline ends. Germline V gene sequence: CDR1 MNHEY, CDR2 SMNVEV (reference sequence). The length of the CDR3 is 15 residues. CDR3 bases: TGTGCCAGCTCCTCAGGGGTGTTGAGCAATCAGCCCCAGCATTTT. The encoded protein is CASSSGVLSNQPQHF.

Turning to this clonotype: It may be a read error: a sequence one base away is much more abundant. CDR3: CAWSFTDDPYSPLHF. CDR3 nucleotide sequence: TGTGCCTGGAGCTTTACGGATGACCCTTATTCACCCCTCCACTTT. The rearrangement uses TRBV30 and TRBJ1-6; D unresolved. Per the germline V gene, CDR1 is GTSNPN and CDR2 is SVGIG (reference sequence). The CDR3 length is 15 residues. V lost 3 bases and J lost 8, with 17 bases in between.

The CDR3 DNA is TGCAGTGCTAGAGATCTACGGATCGGTGCTTTCTTT. This sequence encodes CSARDLRIGAFF. The chain carries TRBV20-1 and TRBJ1-1; D is unresolved. CDR1 and CDR2 (germline): DFQATT, SNEGSKA (reference sequence). The CDR3 sequence is 12 residues long. The ends were cut back, 0 bases at V and 11 bases at J, with 13 bases in the middle.

This clonotype was counted between two and nine times. The genes are TRBV7-3 and TRBJ2-1, with 8 bases fitting TRBD2. The junction had 7 bases not matched to a gene; V was cut back by 2 bases and J by 4 bases. Germline-derived CDR1 and CDR2 are SGHTA and FQGTGA. The CDR3 totals 16 residues. The CDR3 region is CASSLWVGRDYNEQFF. The CDR3 DNA is TGTGCCAGCAGCTTATGGGTCGGGAGGGATTACAATGAGCAGTTCTTC.

This clonotype was recorded at least ten times. This rearrangement joins TRBV18 to TRBJ1-4; 9 bases match TRBD1. J was trimmed by 5 bases and V by 3 bases; bases with no gene match: 1. Germline-derived CDR1 and CDR2 are KGHSH and LQKENI. The CDR3 has 14 amino acids. The CDR3 bases are TGTGCCAGCTCACCTGACAGGGGGAATGAAAAACTGTTTTTT. Translating it yields CASSPDRGNEKLFF.

The chain couples TRBV14 to TRBJ2-7; no clear D gene. The ends were cut back, 1 base at V and 2 bases at J, with 12 bases in the middle. Germline V gene data show CDR1 as SGHDN and CDR2 as FVKESK. This CDR3 comprises 15 residues. The CDR3 bases are TGTGCCAGCAGCCAAGTTATGTCCGGAACCTACGAGCAGTACTTC. Its translation is CASSQVMSGTYEQYF.

A note on this clonotype: A single base separates this from a much larger clone, so it may be a read error. V and J are TRBV28 and TRBJ2-7, with TRBD2 matching over 9 bases. The CDR3 runs to 16 residues. CDR1 is MDHEN and CDR2 is SYDVKM in the germline V gene. The CDR3 region has the DNA TGTGCCGGCAGTTTCGAGTTCTTTAGCGGGAGCTACGAGCAGTACTTC. Encoded protein: CAGSFEFFSGSYEQYF.

This clonotype has just a few counts. The genes are TRBV19 and TRBJ2-7, with 8 bases lining up with TRBD2. The CDR3 has 15 residues. Losses at the gene ends were 3 bases for V and 2 bases for J; bases not matched to a gene: 6. CDR1 LNHDA and CDR2 SQIVND come from the germline V gene (reference sequence). The CDR3 sequence is CASSIASGYPYEQYF. In DNA, the CDR3 is TGTGCCAGTAGTATTGCTAGCGGGTACCCCTACGAGCAGTACTTC.

The chain employs TRBV7-9 and TRBJ2-6, with 9 nucleotides matching TRBD1. This CDR3 is built from 16 residues. V shed 5 bases, J shed 3 bases, and the junction held 5 bases outside the gene matches. Looked up from germline, CDR1 is SEHNR and CDR2 is FQNEAQ (reference sequence). The CDR3 nucleotides read TGTGCCAGCAGCCTTACAGGGGGCCATGGGGCCAACGTCCTGACTTTC. Its translation is CASSLTGGHGANVLTF.

This clonotype was counted many times. V is TRBV20-1 and J is TRBJ1-1; weak D call: TRBD1 (5 bases). Germline V gives CDR1 DFQATT, CDR2 SNEGSKA (reference sequence). The CDR3 has 13 amino acids. Trimming took 1 base from V and 3 from J, leaving 9 bases between them. The CDR3 sequence is CSARGDSHTEAFF. The CDR3 nucleotides read TGCAGTGCTAGAGGGGACTCGCACACTGAAGCTTTCTTT.

This clonotype was recorded at least ten times. The genes are TRBV28 and TRBJ1-4, with 9 bases fitting TRBD1. Germline V gives CDR1 MDHEN, CDR2 SYDVKM. V gave up 3 bases and J gave up 8 bases; unmatched junction bases: 10. The CDR3 has 16 residues. The CDR3 protein is CASSFLYRGPYEKLFF. CDR3 nucleotides: TGTGCCAGCAGTTTTTTATACAGGGGGCCCTACGAAAAACTGTTTTTT.

This clonotype was observed at least ten times. The chain has TRBV27 and TRBJ2-7; D gene ambiguous. This CDR3 contains 13 residues. The germline CDR1 and CDR2 sequences are MNHEY and SMNVEV (reference sequence). Trimming stripped 0 bases from V and 0 bases from J, with 3 bases between. The CDR3 DNA reads as TGTGCCAGCAGTTTATCGTTCTCCTACGAGCAGTACTTC. Protein sequence: CASSLSFSYEQYF.

This clonotype was counted at least ten times. V is TRBV7-2 and J is TRBJ2-3; tentatively, D is TRBD1 (6 bases). Germline V CDR1 and CDR2: SGHTA, FQGNSA. This CDR3 contains 16 residues. V was trimmed by 5 bases and J by 0 bases, leaving 15 bases between them. The CDR3 sequence is CASSLRTVSSTDTQYF. In DNA form, the CDR3 reads TGTGCCAGCAGCCTAAGGACAGTCTCTAGCACAGATACGCAGTATTTT.

The chain is built from TRBV5-1 and TRBJ2-7, with TRBD1 matching over 11 bases. Germline CDR1 and CDR2: SGHRS and YFSETQ. The junction had 10 bases not matched to a gene; V was cut back by 3 bases and J by 5 bases. The CDR3 runs 16 residues. The CDR3 loop is CASSSDGTGGRNEQYF. CDR3 bases: TGCGCCAGCAGCTCGGATGGGACAGGGGGGCGGAACGAGCAGTACTTC.

V and J are TRBV5-1 and TRBJ2-7, with TRBD2 as a possible D gene (6 bases). Trimming took 2 bases from V and 2 from J, leaving 14 bases between them. Germline values: CDR1 SGHRS, CDR2 YFSETQ. The CDR3 spans 15 residues. The CDR3 bases are TGCGCCAGCAGCTTCGCCCGGGACTCCGCCTACGAGCAGTACTTC. This translates into CASSFARDSAYEQYF.

This clonotype showed up many times. The chain links TRBV18 to TRBJ2-7, with D possibly called TRBD1 or TRBD2 (5 bases each). With 5 bases removed from V and 5 bases from J, the gap between germline ends came to 16 bases. This CDR3 is 14 amino acids long. Germline V gene lookup returns CDR1 KGHSH and CDR2 LQKENI. The chain's CDR3 is CASSIRDARDEQYF. The CDR3 nucleotides are TGTGCCAGCTCAATTAGGGACGCCCGGGACGAGCAGTACTTC.

This CDR3 is CASSYHSGNQPQHF. CDR3 sequence (DNA): TGTGCCAGCAGTTACCACTCCGGGAATCAGCCCCAGCATTTT. The rearrangement links TRBV6-5 to TRBJ1-5; D is uncertain. Germline CDR1 and CDR2: MNHEY and SVGAGI. CDR3 size: 14 residues. Trimming left V 2 bases short and J 4 bases short, with 9 bases between.